Each of the 30 T cell receptor beta chains below was sequenced from the same sample in a study of low-dose radiotherapy and immunotherapy resistance in tumors. Both TCRalpha and TCRbeta chains were reverse transcribed with V-gene-specific primers. With a constant-region primer and a V-primer adapter, TCRs were subjected to approximately 18 PCR cycles of amplification. TCRdb itself ran the reads through MiXCR, one entry per CDR3 protein. The sample holds almost 45,000 distinct CDR3 sequences; 20% to 25% are singletons and the top ten take 10%. Time point reported: after trial treatment. Treatment given: LDRT plus nivolumab, ipilimumab, low-dose cyclophosphamide and aspirin (RACIN trial). Sequencing was performed on PBMCs, taken after low-dose radiotherapy plus immunotherapy. Every receptor here comes from a male donor with prostate cancer.

In the case of this clonotype: A read error likely explains this, since a far larger clone differs by one base. The conserved phenylalanine or tryptophan normally closing the CDR3 is absent here, so this likely arose from a read error. J is TRBJ1-1 and V is TRBV6-2 or TRBV6-3; D is possibly TRBD1 (6 bases). CDR1 and CDR2 from the germline V gene are MNHEY and SVGEGT. V shed 10 bases and J shed 0 bases, with 15 bases lying between them. The CDR3 is made up of 14 amino acids. CDR3 bases: TGTGCCATCAGGGGTAGCCAGATGAACACTGAAGCTTTCTTA. The encoded protein is CAIRGSQMNTEAFL.

This clonotype came up many times. J is TRBJ2-2 and V is TRBV5-1; 7 bases map to TRBD2. The CDR3 sequence is 15 residues long. The V segment lost 2 bases and the J segment 5 bases; nucleotides outside the gene matches: 6. From germline, CDR1 is SGHRS and CDR2 YFSETQ. As DNA, the CDR3 is TGCGCCAGCAGCTTCTTAGCGGGTTGGACCGGGGAGCTGTTTTTT. Translating gives CASSFLAGWTGELFF. The variable domain in full, completed from reference TRBV5-1 and TRBJ2-2, reads KAGVTQTPRYLIKTRGQQVTLSCSPISGHRSVSWYQQTPGQGLQFLFEYFSETQRNKGNFPGRFSGRQFSNSRSEMNVSTLELGDSALYLCASSFLAGWTGELFFGEGSRLTVL.

Concerning this clonotype itself: One base separates it from a far larger clone, so it is likely a read error. V usage is TRBV29-1 and J usage is TRBJ2-7; D may be TRBD2 (5 bases). With 1 base removed from V and 7 bases from J, the gap between germline ends came to 20 bases. The germline CDR1 and CDR2 sequences are SQVTM and ANQGSEA. The CDR3 covers 15 residues. The DNA for the CDR3 is TGCAGCGTTGAAGTTAGGTCTAGCTCCTACAATGAGCAGTACTTC. The encoded protein is CSVEVRSSSYNEQYF.

This clonotype was counted at least ten times. This chain links TRBV28 with TRBJ2-5; 7 positions match TRBD1. The junction had 16 bases not matched to a gene; V was cut back by 6 bases and J by 6 bases. The CDR3 consists of 16 residues. Germline V lookup: CDR1 MDHEN, CDR2 SYDVKM. The CDR3 region is CASSPFDRASLKTQYF. CDR3 DNA sequence: TGTGCCAGCAGCCCATTTGACAGGGCCTCGTTAAAGACCCAGTACTTC.

V and J are TRBV6-2 or TRBV6-3 and TRBJ2-2; 9 nucleotides align to TRBD1. Germline V gene data show CDR1 as MNHEY and CDR2 as SVGEGT. The CDR3 runs 15 residues. V trimming: 4 bases; J trimming: 1 base; junction bases outside the gene matches: 1. Written as DNA, the CDR3 is TGTGCCAGCAGTTGGGACAGGGTGAACACCGGGGAGCTGTTTTTT. Translated, it gives CASSWDRVNTGELFF.

This clonotype was seen ten or more times. CDR3 sequence (DNA): TGTGCCAGCAGTGCCGCGGGGCTCCTCGGGGATACGCAGTATTTT. This codes for CASSAAGLLGDTQYF. The chain has TRBV2 and TRBJ2-3; D perhaps matches TRBD2 (6 bases). The CDR3 is made up of 15 amino acids. Germline CDR1 reads SNHLY; CDR2 reads FYNNEI. The germline V and J ends were trimmed by 4 bases and 6 bases, with 17 bases remaining between them.

At least ten counts were recorded for this clonotype. This chain uses TRBV7-8 with TRBJ2-3; no reliable D call. The CDR3 sequence is 12 residues long. Per the germline V gene, CDR1 is SGHVS and CDR2 is FQNEAQ. Trimming took off 3 bases at V and 6 bases at J, with 7 bases between the two ends. The CDR3 DNA reads as TGTGCCAGCAGCTTCCGCGCCGATACGCAGTATTTT. This gives the protein CASSFRADTQYF.

The rearrangement joins TRBV12-5 to TRBJ2-3; maybe TRBD2 (5 bases). CDR3 length equals 15 residues. CDR1 and CDR2 (germline): LGHNT, FRNRAP. V gave up 0 bases and J gave up 5 bases, with 12 bases separating them. The CDR3 loop reads CASGLVLGSLDTQYF. The CDR3 bases are TGTGCTAGTGGTTTGGTACTAGGTAGTCTAGATACGCAGTATTTT.

In this sample, this clonotype turned up many times. The rearrangement links TRBV5-4 to TRBJ2-1; D gene ambiguous. The V end was cut by 4 bases, the J end by 11 bases, with 13 bases between. The germline CDR1 and CDR2 sequences are SGHNT and YYREEE (reference sequence). The CDR3 covers 12 residues. CDR3 in amino acids: CASSPDGLQQFF. The CDR3 DNA is TGTGCCAGCAGCCCGGACGGTCTCCAGCAGTTCTTC.

The table lists this clonotype with many counts. This rearrangement joins TRBV12-3 or TRBV12-4 to TRBJ1-1; D is uncertain. The germline V and J ends were trimmed by 6 bases and 1 base, with 12 bases remaining between them. The CDR3 consists of 14 residues. DNA for the CDR3: TGTGCCAGCAGGGTTGGGTTGGGGAACACTGAAGCTTTCTTT. It encodes CASRVGLGNTEAFF.

This clonotype was seen many times. CDR3 sequence: CASSEGQGTGYTF. The CDR3 region has the DNA TGTGCCAGCAGTGAGGGACAGGGGACTGGCTACACCTTC. This sequence joins TRBV2 and TRBJ1-2, with 10 bases that match TRBD1. Germline assignment: CDR1 SNHLY and CDR2 FYNNEI. After removal of 3 bases from V and 7 bases from J, the junction contained 2 bases not matched to a gene. The CDR3 spans 13 residues.

Remarks on this clonotype: A far larger clone is off by one base, so a read error is likely. The rearrangement uses TRBV7-9 and TRBJ2-1; 12 nucleotides line up with TRBD2. The CDR3 runs 15 residues. With V trimmed by 5 bases and J by 10 bases, 9 bases remained unmatched. Germline V gene lookup returns CDR1 SEHNR and CDR2 FQNEAQ (reference sequence). CDR3 loop: CASSGLAGSTYEQFF. CDR3 in DNA: TGTGCCAGCAGCGGACTAGCGGGATCTACCTACGAGCAGTTCTTC.

This clonotype was seen a few times. Since a far larger clone is one base different, this is likely a read error. This chain joins TRBV11-3 and TRBJ2-7; D is tentatively TRBD1 or TRBD2 (5 bases each). The CDR3 contains 15 residues. The germline gives CDR1 SGHNT, CDR2 YENEEA. V was trimmed by 5 bases and J by 7 bases, leaving 21 bases between them. The CDR3 DNA reads TGTGCCAGCAGCACCGGGACCATCATCGGCAATGAGCAGTACTTC. Translated: CASSTGTIIGNEQYF.

The genes are TRBV30 and TRBJ2-1, with 8 bases identical to TRBD2. This CDR3 is built from 15 residues. Trimming cost V 5 bases and J 4 bases; bases outside gene matches: 10. Germline lookup yields CDR1 GTSNPN and CDR2 SVGIG (reference sequence). CDR3: CAWSSGGTRYNEQFF. The CDR3 DNA reads TGTGCCTGGTCCTCGGGTGGGACTAGGTACAATGAGCAGTTCTTC.

This clonotype was seen at least ten times. The rearrangement joins TRBV3-1 to TRBJ2-5, with D unresolved. Germline CDR1 reads LGHDT; CDR2 reads YNNKEL (reference sequence). The CDR3 runs 15 residues. V dropped 1 base and J dropped 5 bases, with 14 bases sitting between them. The CDR3 loop is CASSQVRPTGETQYF. The CDR3 region has the DNA TGTGCCAGCAGCCAAGTGCGTCCAACCGGGGAGACCCAGTACTTC.

This clonotype has a count of ten or more. This chain's CDR3 is CSGRTANTEAFF. In DNA form, the CDR3 reads TGCAGCGGCCGAACGGCGAACACTGAAGCTTTCTTT. J is TRBJ1-1 and V is TRBV29-1, with D uncertain. V gave up 7 bases and J gave up 1 base, with 10 bases separating them. The V gene's germline CDR1 is SQVTM and CDR2 ANQGSEA. The CDR3 covers 12 residues.

This clonotype has at least ten counts. The CDR3: CASSAGDRPGELFF. CDR3 coding DNA: TGTGCCAGCAGCGCAGGGGACCGACCCGGGGAGCTGTTTTTT. The chain couples TRBV9 to TRBJ2-2, with D perhaps TRBD1 (6 bases). V gave up 3 bases and J gave up 6 bases, with 12 bases separating them. The CDR3 extends over 14 amino acids. Germline V CDR1 and CDR2: SGDLS, YYNGEE.

At least ten counts were recorded for this clonotype. The chain has TRBV19 and TRBJ1-1; D is uncertain. Germline CDR1 LNHDA, CDR2 SQIVND (reference sequence). The CDR3 is 16 amino acids. V shed 6 bases and J shed 2 bases, with 19 bases lying between them. CDR3 sequence (DNA): TGTGCCAGTAGCAGCGTCGCGCGCGGGGTCAACACTGAAGCTTTCTTT. Protein: CASSSVARGVNTEAFF.

The table lists this clonotype with many counts. The chain links TRBV7-3 to TRBJ2-7, with D perhaps being TRBD1 or TRBD2 (7 bases each). The germline gives CDR1 SGHTA, CDR2 FQGTGA. V lost 5 bases and J 3 bases, leaving 14 bases between the germline ends. The CDR3 extends over 14 amino acids. CDR3 loop: CASSPSGGGYEQYF. The CDR3 DNA reads as TGTGCCAGCAGCCCATCAGGGGGGGGCTACGAGCAGTACTTC.

There are a few counts of this clonotype. V gene TRBV7-2 combines with J gene TRBJ2-2, with TRBD1 matching 7 bases. The germline gives CDR1 SGHTA, CDR2 FQGNSA. The CDR3 contains 18 residues. V lost 4 bases and J lost 1; bases outside the gene matches: 12. The CDR3 reads CASSSAVDRELNTGELFF. DNA of the CDR3: TGTGCCAGCAGCTCCGCCGTTGACAGGGAGTTGAACACCGGGGAGCTGTTTTTT.

This chain uses TRBV18 with TRBJ2-1, with D maybe TRBD1 (5 bases). Germline assignment: CDR1 KGHSH and CDR2 LQKENI. The V end lost 3 bases, the J end lost 6 bases, and 12 bases lay between the germline ends. The length of the CDR3 is 14 residues. CDR3 residues: CASSPELGVNEQFF. CDR3 DNA: TGTGCCAGCTCACCTGAATTAGGGGTCAATGAGCAGTTCTTC.

In this sample, this clonotype turned up many times. The J gene is TRBJ1-1, the V gene TRBV28; D gene uncertain. Trimming pared 3 bases from V and 4 bases from J, leaving 9 bases between. The germline gives CDR1 MDHEN, CDR2 SYDVKM. The CDR3 loop spans 13 amino acids. The CDR3 coding sequence is TGTGCCAGCAGTTTGCGGAGGAGCACTGAAGCTTTCTTT. It translates to CASSLRRSTEAFF.

The chain uses TRBV20-1 and TRBJ2-5; D not resolved. V was trimmed by 3 bases and J by 2 bases, leaving 7 bases between them. CDR3 length equals 12 residues. CDR1 is DFQATT and CDR2 is SNEGSKA in the germline V gene (reference sequence). CDR3 DNA sequence: TGCAGTGCTAGTGCAGGTCAAGAGACCCAGTACTTC. Amino acid sequence: CSASAGQETQYF.

This clonotype was seen ten or more times. The chain recombines TRBV19 with TRBJ2-7; maybe TRBD2 (5 bases). Germline V gene lookup returns CDR1 LNHDA and CDR2 SQIVND (reference sequence). V gave up 5 bases and J gave up 3 bases, with 20 bases separating them. CDR3 length: 16 amino acids. For the CDR3, the DNA is TGTGCCAGTAGTGCCCGCCTAGCAGGTTGGGACTACGAGCAGTACTTC. Residues: CASSARLAGWDYEQYF.

The rearrangement joins TRBV15 to TRBJ2-2; D ambiguous. The CDR3 covers 13 residues. Germline lookup yields CDR1 LNHNV and CDR2 YYDKDF (reference sequence). Trimming took 5 bases from V and 5 from J, leaving 9 bases between them. The CDR3 DNA reads TGTGCCACCAGCGGCAGGACGACCGGGGAGCTGTTTTTT. Its translation is CATSGRTTGELFF.

This clonotype was seen repeatedly, ten times or more. This rearrangement joins TRBV7-9 to TRBJ2-1; D is possibly TRBD2 (5 bases). Trimming left V 0 bases short and J 7 bases short, with 13 bases between. From germline, CDR1 is SEHNR and CDR2 FQNEAQ (reference sequence). This CDR3 spans 15 amino acids. CDR3 loop: CASSLAAGPSNEQFF. CDR3 coding DNA: TGTGCCAGCAGCTTAGCGGCGGGCCCCTCTAATGAGCAGTTCTTC.

Concerning this clonotype itself: A read error likely explains this, since a far larger clone differs by one base. The chain is built from TRBV6-5 and TRBJ2-7, with D perhaps assigned TRBD1 or TRBD2 (5 bases each). Germline CDR1 MNHEY, CDR2 SVGAGI. V was clipped by 5 bases and J by 6 bases, with 17 bases between them. The CDR3 is 14 residues long. The CDR3 DNA reads TGTGCCAGCAGTAAAATTGGGGGTTCTGTCGAGCAGTACTTC. Encoded protein: CASSKIGGSVEQYF.

This chain links TRBV5-6 with TRBJ2-3, with a weak D call TRBD1 (6 bases). V dropped 4 bases and J dropped 0 bases, with 9 bases sitting between them. This CDR3 has 14 residues. Germline lookup yields CDR1 SGHDT and CDR2 YYEEEE. CDR3 sequence: CASSIGTSTDTQYF. The CDR3 DNA reads as TGTGCCAGCAGCATCGGGACAAGCACAGATACGCAGTATTTT.

The rearrangement joins TRBV29-1 to TRBJ1-2; TRBD1 is a possible D gene (5 bases). The CDR3 length is 12 residues. V was clipped by 3 bases and J by 1 base, with 6 bases between them. Germline V lookup: CDR1 SQVTM, CDR2 ANQGSEA. The CDR3 loop reads CSVEGVNYGYTF. The DNA for the CDR3 is TGCAGCGTTGAGGGGGTTAACTATGGCTACACCTTC.

On this clonotype itself: This likely came from a read error, as a far larger clone is one base away. V gene TRBV21-1 combines with J gene TRBJ2-1; TRBD2, as called in the table, went unchecked against the DNA. TRBV21-1 has pseudogene status. CDR3 size: 20 residues. CDR3 bases: TGTGCCAGCAGCCTTCACGGGACTAGCGGGAGGATTGTCGGGTTCGGTGAGCGGTTCTTC. Translated: CASSLHGTSGRIVGFGERFF.